This T cell receptor (beta chain) was captured in a study of CD8 T cells in ankylosing spondylitis. General observations from the study: In synovial fluid and blood from reactive arthritis, some motif variants were previously reported. Matched synovial fluid from ankylosing spondylitis patients was reported to be enriched for disease-linked clones. Fewer than 10 highly homologous variants made up a TCR beta motif that seemed to typify ankylosing spondylitis blood. Disease-linked clones were CD8+ and relatively rare in peripheral blood.

Making the TCR beta libraries involved quantitative 5'-RACE with molecular barcodes. Using its own MiXCR run on the 5' RACE reads, TCRdb lists one record per CDR3 protein. This table holds more than 400,000 distinct CDR3 sequences, about 5% found once. The V end lost 2 bases, the J end lost 1 base, and 8 bases lay between the germline ends. This CDR3 has 14 residues. From germline, CDR1 is SGHAT and CDR2 FQNNGV. This clonotype was picked up a small number of times. Its cognate antigen is unknown. Sample: blood, either unsorted or a sorted T cell fraction (not recorded which). This TCR was sampled from a male donor with ankylosing spondylitis. This sequence joins TRBV11-2 and TRBJ1-1; no clear D gene. The CDR3 protein is CASSLYSGNTEAFF. In DNA form, the CDR3 reads TGTGCCAGCAGCTTATACAGCGGGAACACTGAAGCTTTCTTT.